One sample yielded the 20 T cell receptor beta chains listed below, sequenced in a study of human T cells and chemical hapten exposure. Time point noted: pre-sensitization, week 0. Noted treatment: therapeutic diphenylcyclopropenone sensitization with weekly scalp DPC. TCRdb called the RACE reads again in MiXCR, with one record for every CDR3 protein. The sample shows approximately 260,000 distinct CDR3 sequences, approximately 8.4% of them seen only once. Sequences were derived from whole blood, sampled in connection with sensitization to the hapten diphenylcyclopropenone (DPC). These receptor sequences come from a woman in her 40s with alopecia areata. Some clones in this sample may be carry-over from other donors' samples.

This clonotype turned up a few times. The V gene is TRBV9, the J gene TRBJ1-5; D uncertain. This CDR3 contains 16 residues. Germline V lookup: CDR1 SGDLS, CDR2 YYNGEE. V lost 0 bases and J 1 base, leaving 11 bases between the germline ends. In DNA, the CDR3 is TGTGCCAGCAGCGTAGGGGCAGCCTCCAGCAATCAGCCCCAGCATTTT. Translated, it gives CASSVGAASSNQPQHF.

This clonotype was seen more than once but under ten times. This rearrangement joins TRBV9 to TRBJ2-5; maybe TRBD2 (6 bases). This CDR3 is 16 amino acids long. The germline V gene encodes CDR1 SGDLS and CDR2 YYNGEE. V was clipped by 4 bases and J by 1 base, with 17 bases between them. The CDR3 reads CASSKGVADFQETQYF. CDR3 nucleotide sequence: TGTGCCAGCAGCAAGGGAGTAGCGGACTTCCAAGAGACCCAGTACTTC.

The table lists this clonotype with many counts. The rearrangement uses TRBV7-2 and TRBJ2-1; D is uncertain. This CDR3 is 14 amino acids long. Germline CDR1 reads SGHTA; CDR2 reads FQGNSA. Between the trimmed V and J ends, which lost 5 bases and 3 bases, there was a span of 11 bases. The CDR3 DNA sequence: TGTGCCAGCAGCCCCGACGGTATCTACAATGAGCAGTTCTTC. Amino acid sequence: CASSPDGIYNEQFF.

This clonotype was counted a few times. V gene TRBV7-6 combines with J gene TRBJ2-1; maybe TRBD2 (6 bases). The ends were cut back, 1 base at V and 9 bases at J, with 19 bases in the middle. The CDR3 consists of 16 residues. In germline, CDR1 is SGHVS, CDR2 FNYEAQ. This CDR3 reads CASSLEVTSTGGEQFF. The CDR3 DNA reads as TGTGCCAGCAGCTTAGAGGTAACTAGCACAGGCGGTGAGCAGTTCTTC.

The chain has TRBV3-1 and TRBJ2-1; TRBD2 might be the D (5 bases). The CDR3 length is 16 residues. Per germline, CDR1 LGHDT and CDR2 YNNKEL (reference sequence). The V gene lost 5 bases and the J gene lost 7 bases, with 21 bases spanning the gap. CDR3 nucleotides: TGTGCCAGCAGCGGCCTGGCGTCCCCTAGCTTTAATGAGCAGTTCTTC. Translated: CASSGLASPSFNEQFF.

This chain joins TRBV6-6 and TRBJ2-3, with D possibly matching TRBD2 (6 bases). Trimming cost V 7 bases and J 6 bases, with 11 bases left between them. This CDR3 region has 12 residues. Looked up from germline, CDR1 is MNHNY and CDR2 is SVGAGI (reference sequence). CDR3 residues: CASTKREDTQYF. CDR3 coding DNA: TGTGCCAGCACCAAACGGGAGGATACGCAGTATTTT.

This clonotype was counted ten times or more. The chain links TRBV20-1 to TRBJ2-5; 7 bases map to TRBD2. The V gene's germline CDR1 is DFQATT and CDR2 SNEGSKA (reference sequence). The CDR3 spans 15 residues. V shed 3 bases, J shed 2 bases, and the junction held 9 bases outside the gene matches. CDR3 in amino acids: CSASPWGGWQETQYF. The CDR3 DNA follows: TGCAGTGCTAGTCCTTGGGGGGGATGGCAAGAGACCCAGTACTTC.

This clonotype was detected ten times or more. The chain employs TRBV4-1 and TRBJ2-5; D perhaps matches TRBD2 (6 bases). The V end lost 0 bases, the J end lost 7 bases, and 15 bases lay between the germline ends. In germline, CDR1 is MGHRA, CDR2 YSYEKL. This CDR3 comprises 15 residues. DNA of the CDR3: TGCGCCAGCAGCCAAGATCGCCGACTAGGGTTGACCCAGTACTTC. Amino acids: CASSQDRRLGLTQYF.

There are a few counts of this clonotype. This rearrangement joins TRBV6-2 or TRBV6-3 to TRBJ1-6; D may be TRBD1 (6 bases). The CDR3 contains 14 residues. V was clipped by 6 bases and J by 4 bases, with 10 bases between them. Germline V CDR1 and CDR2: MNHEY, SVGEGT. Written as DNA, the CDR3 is TGTGCCAGCAGACCGCAGGGGTATAATTCACCCCTCCACTTT. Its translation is CASRPQGYNSPLHF.

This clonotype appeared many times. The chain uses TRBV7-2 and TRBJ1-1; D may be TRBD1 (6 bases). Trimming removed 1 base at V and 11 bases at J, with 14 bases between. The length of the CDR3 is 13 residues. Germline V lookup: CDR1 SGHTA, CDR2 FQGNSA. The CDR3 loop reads CASSLGDRTAAFF. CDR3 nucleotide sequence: TGTGCCAGCAGCTTAGGTGACCGGACAGCGGCTTTCTTT.

In DNA form, the CDR3 reads TGTGCCAGCAGCGAAAGGACAGGGGGCTTAGACGAGCAGTACTTC. Protein: CASSERTGGLDEQYF. The V call is TRBV12-3 or TRBV12-4, the J call TRBJ2-7; 11 bases line up with TRBD1. The CDR3 runs 15 residues. Unmatched junction bases numbered 9, after V lost 6 bases and J lost 5 bases.

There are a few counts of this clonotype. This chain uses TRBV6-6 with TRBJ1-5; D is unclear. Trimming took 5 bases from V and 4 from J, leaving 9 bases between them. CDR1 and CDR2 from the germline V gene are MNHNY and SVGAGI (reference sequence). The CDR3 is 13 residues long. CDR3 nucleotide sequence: TGTGCCAGCAGTGCCCGTGGGAATCAGCCCCAGCATTTT. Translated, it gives CASSARGNQPQHF.

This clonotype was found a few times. The CDR3 DNA follows: TGTGCCACCAGAAACGAGCATGGGAGGTTCTACGAGCAGTACTTC. It is translated as CATRNEHGRFYEQYF. This chain links TRBV15 with TRBJ2-7; tentative D call: TRBD2 (6 bases). Trimming removed 6 bases from V and 3 bases from J, with 18 bases in between. The V gene's germline CDR1 is LNHNV and CDR2 YYDKDF (reference sequence). The CDR3 extends over 15 amino acids.

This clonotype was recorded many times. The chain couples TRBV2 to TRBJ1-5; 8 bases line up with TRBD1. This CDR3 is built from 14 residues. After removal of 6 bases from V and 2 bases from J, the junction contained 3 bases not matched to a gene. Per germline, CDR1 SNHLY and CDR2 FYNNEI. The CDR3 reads CASSGQGGNQPQHF. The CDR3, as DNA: TGTGCCAGCAGCGGACAGGGAGGCAATCAGCCCCAGCATTTT.

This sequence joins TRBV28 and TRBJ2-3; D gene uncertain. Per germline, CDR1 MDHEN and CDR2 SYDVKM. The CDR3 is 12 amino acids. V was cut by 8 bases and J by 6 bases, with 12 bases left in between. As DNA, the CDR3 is TGTGCCAGCCTTCGCTATGGGGATACGCAGTATTTT. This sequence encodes CASLRYGDTQYF.

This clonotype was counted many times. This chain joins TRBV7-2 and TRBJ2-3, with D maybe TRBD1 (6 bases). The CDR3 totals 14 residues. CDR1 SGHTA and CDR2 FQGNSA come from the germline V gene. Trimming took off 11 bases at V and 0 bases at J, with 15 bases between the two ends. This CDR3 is CAGSRTDSTDTQYF. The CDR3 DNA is TGTGCCGGGAGCAGGACAGATAGCACAGATACGCAGTATTTT.

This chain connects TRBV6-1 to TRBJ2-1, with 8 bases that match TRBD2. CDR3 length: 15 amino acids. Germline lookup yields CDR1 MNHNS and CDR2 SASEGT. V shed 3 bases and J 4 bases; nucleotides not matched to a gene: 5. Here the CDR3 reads CASSDFSGIYNEQFF. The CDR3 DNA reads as TGTGCCAGCAGTGATTTTAGCGGGATTTACAATGAGCAGTTCTTC.

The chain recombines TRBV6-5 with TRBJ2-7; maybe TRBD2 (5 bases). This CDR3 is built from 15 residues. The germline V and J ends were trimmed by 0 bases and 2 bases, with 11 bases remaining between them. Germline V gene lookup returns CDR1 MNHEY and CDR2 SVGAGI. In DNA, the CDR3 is TGTGCCAGCAGTTACTCGTTCGGAGGAGCCTACGAGCAGTACTTC. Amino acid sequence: CASSYSFGGAYEQYF.

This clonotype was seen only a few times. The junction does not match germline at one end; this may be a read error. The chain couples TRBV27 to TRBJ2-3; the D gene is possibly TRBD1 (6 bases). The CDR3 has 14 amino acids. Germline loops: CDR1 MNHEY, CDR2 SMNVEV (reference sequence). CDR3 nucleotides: TGTGCCAACAGTTTCGGCAGGGGAGCAGATACGCAGTATTTT. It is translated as CANSFGRGADTQYF.

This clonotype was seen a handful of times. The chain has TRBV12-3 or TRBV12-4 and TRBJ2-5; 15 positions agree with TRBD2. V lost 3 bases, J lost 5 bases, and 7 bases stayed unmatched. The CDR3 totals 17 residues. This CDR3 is CASSLGGTSGRLETQYF. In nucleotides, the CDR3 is TGTGCCAGCAGTTTGGGCGGGACTAGCGGGAGGCTGGAGACCCAGTACTTC.